This T cell receptor (beta chain) was recovered during a study of OX40 agonist ivuxolimab in advanced cancers. J gave up 2 bases and V 0 bases, and 2 bases lay outside the gene matches. The CDR3 has 16 amino acids. From germline, CDR1 is SGHTS and CDR2 YDEGEE. Libraries were prepared by immunoSEQ multiplex PCR; TCRdb keeps only in-frame clonotypes and omits some of them. This table holds about 64,000 clones, approximately 90% found once. The source material was CD4+ or CD8+ T cells sorted from blood, sampled in a trial of the OX40 agonist ivuxolimab. The genes are TRBV5-8 and TRBJ2-7, with TRBD2 matching over 13 bases. This clonotype was sampled from an adult with an advanced solid tumor such as melanoma, head and neck, liver or kidney cancer. The CDR3 nucleotides read TGTGCCAGCAGCTTGGGTACTAGCGGGAGGGCCTACGAGCAGTACTTC. This sequence encodes CASSLGTSGRAYEQYF.